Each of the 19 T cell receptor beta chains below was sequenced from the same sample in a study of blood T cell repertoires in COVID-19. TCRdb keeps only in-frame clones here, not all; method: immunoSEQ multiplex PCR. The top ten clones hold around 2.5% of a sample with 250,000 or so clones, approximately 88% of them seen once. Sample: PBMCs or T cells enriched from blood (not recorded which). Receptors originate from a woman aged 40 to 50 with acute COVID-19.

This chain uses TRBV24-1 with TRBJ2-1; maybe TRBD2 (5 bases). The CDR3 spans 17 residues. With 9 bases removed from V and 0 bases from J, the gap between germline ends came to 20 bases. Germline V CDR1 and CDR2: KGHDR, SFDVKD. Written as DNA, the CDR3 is TGTGCCACCGGCGCGGATGGGAGTAAATACTCCTACAATGAGCAGTTCTTC. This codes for CATGADGSKYSYNEQFF.

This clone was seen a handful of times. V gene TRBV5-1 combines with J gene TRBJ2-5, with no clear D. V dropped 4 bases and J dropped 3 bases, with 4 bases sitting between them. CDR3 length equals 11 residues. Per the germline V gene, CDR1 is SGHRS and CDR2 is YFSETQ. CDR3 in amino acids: CASSQKETQYF. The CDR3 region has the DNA TGCGCCAGCAGCCAGAAAGAGACCCAGTACTTC.

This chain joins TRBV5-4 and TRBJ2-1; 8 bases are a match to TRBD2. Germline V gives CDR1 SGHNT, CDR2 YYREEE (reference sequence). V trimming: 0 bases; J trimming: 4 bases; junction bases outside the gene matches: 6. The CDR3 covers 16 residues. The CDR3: CASSLGGGGSYNEQFF. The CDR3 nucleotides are TGTGCCAGCAGCTTGGGAGGCGGGGGGTCGTACAATGAGCAGTTCTTC.

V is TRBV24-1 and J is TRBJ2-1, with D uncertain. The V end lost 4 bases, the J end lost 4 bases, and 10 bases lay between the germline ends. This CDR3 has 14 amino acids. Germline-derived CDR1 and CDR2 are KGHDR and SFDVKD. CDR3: CATSDSSQYNEQFF. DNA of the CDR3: TGTGCCACCAGTGACTCCTCTCAGTACAATGAGCAGTTCTTC.

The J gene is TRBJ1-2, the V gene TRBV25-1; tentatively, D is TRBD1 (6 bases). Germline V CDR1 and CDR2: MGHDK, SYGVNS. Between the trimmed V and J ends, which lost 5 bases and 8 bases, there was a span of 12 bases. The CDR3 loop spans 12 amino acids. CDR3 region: CASSRTDGGYTF. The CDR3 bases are TGTGCCAGCAGTCGGACAGACGGCGGCTACACCTTC.

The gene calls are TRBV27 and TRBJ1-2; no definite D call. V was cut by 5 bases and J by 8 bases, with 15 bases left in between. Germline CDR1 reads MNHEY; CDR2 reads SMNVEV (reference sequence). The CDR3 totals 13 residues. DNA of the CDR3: TGTGCCAGCAGTGAACCCCCTTTTCGGGGCTACACCTTC. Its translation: CASSEPPFRGYTF.

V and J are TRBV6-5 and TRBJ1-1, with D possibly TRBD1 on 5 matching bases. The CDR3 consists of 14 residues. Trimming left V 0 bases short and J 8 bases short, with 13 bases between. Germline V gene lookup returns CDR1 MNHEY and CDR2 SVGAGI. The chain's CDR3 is CASSYSWGVGEAFF. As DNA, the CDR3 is TGTGCCAGCAGTTACTCGTGGGGGGTTGGGGAAGCTTTCTTT.

In nucleotides, the CDR3 is TGTGCCAGCAGTCCCGTCGATCAGCCCCAGCATTTT. It encodes CASSPVDQPQHF. This chain connects TRBV28 to TRBJ1-5; D gene ambiguous. The V end was cut by 5 bases, the J end by 5 bases, with 7 bases between. CDR1 and CDR2 from the germline V gene are MDHEN and SYDVKM. This CDR3 is built from 12 residues.

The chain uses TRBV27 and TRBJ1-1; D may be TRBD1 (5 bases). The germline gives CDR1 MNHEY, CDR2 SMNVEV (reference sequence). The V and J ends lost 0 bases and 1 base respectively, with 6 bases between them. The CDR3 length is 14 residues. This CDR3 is CASSLSTANTEAFF. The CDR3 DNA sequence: TGTGCCAGCAGTTTATCGACAGCGAACACTGAAGCTTTCTTT.

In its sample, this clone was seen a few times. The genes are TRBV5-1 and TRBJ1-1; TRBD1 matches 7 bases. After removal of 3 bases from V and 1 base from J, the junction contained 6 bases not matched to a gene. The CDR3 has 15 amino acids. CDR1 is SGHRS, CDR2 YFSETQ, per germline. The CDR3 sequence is CASSSGTVRNTEAFF. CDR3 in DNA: TGCGCCAGCAGCTCGGGGACAGTGAGGAACACTGAAGCTTTCTTT.

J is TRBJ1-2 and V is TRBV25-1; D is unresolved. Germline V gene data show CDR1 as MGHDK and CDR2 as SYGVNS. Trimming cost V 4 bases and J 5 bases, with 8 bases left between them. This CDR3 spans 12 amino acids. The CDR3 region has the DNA TGTGCCAGCAGTGGTTTAAATTATGGCTACACCTTC. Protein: CASSGLNYGYTF.

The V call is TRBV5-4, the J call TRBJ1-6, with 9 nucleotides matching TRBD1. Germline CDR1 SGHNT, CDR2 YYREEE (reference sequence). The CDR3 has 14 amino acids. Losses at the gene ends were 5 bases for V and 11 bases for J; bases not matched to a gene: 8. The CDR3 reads CASSAGQGVTPLHF. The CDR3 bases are TGTGCCAGCAGTGCGGGACAGGGTGTGACACCCCTCCACTTT.

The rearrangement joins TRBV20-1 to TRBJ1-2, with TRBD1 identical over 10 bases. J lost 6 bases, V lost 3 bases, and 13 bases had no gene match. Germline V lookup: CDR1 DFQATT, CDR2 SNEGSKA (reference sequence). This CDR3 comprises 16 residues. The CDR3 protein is CSASESETGGANGYTF. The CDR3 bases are TGCAGTGCTAGTGAGAGTGAGACAGGGGGCGCGAATGGCTACACCTTC.

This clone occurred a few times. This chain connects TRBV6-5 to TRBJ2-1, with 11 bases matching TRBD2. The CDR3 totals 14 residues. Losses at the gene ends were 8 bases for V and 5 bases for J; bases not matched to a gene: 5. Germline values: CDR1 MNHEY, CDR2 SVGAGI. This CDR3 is CASLRLAGHNEQFF. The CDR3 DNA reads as TGTGCCAGCCTTCGACTAGCGGGGCACAATGAGCAGTTCTTC.

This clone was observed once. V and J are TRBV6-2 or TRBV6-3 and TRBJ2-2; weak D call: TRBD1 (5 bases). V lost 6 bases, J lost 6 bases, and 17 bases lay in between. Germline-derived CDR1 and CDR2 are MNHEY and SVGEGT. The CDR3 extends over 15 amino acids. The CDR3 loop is CASSLLEGAPGELFF. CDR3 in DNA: TGTGCCAGCAGCCTTCTCGAAGGGGCTCCCGGGGAGCTGTTTTTT.

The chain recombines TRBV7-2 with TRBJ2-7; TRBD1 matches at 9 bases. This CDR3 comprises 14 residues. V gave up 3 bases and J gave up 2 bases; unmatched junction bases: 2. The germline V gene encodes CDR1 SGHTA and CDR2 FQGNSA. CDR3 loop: CASSFRDRAYEQYF. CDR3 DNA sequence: TGTGCCAGCAGCTTCCGGGACAGGGCCTACGAGCAGTACTTC.

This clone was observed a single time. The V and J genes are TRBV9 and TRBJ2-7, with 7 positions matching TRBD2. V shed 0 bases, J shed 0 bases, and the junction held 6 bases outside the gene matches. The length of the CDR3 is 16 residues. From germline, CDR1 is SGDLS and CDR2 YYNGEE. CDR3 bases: TGTGCCAGCAGCGTAGGGTCAGCGGGGAACTCCTACGAGCAGTACTTC. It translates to CASSVGSAGNSYEQYF.

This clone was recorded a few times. In nucleotides, the CDR3 is TGTGCCAGCAGCCACCCAGGGGGCGGCACTGAAGCTTTCTTT. This gives the protein CASSHPGGGTEAFF. The rearrangement joins TRBV3-1 (or the pseudogene TRBV3-2) to TRBJ1-1; 8 bases agree with TRBD1. Germline CDR1 is LGHDT and CDR2 is YNNKEL (reference sequence). The CDR3 contains 14 residues. After removal of 3 bases from V and 4 bases from J, the junction contained 4 bases not matched to a gene.

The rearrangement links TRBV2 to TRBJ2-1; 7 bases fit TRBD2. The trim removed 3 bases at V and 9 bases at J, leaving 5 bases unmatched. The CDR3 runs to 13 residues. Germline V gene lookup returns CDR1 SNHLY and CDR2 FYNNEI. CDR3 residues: CASSDAGGGEQFF. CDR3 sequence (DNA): TGTGCCAGCAGTGACGCTGGGGGGGGTGAGCAGTTCTTC.